This is a list of T cell receptor beta chains from one sample in a study of shared clonotypes between healthy human individuals. Only in-frame clones appear in the TCRdb table, and some are missing; sequencing was by immunoSEQ multiplex PCR. The data show over a million clones, approximately 80% seen once. The sequencing sample was made of memory CD4+ T cells from PBMCs. Source of these receptors: a man between 18 and 35 years old in good health. Some clones in this sample may be carry-over from other donors' samples. Each CDR3 is given with its conserved first and last residue. A D gene is named only where the DNA matches it firmly. Where a row states a size, it is once, few, many or the class of an expanded clone; other rows omit it.

CASSPISDTGELFF,TGTGCCAGCTCTCCCATTAGTGACACCGGGGAGCTGTTTTTT,NA,NA,TRBV18,TRBJ2-2
CASSFTGGNTEAFF,TGTGCCAGCAGCTTCACAGGGGGGAACACTGAAGCTTTCTTT,TRBD1,NA,TRBV7-3,TRBJ1-1
CASSLVPGAYEQYF,TGCGCCAGCAGCTTGGTGCCGGGAGCCTACGAGCAGTACTTC,NA,NA,TRBV5-1,TRBJ2-7
CASSAQAVPEKLFF,TGTGCCAGCTCGGCGCAGGCCGTTCCAGAAAAACTGTTTTTT,NA,many,TRBV7-6,TRBJ1-4
CASSRAFSGGDTQYF,TGTGCCAGCAGCCGCGCATTTAGCGGAGGCGATACGCAGTATTTT,NA,NA,TRBV11-2,TRBJ2-3
CASSMTGRANYGYTF,TGTGCCAGCAGCATGACAGGTAGAGCTAACTATGGCTACACCTTC,NA,NA,TRBV2,TRBJ1-2
CSVEDWGGDHLKGYIQYF,TGCAGCGTTGAAGATTGGGGTGGTGACCATCTCAAGGGGTACATTCAGTACTTC,NA,NA,TRBV29-1,TRBJ2-4
CASSPTGTPNSYEQYF,TGCGCCAGCAGCCCCACCGGGACCCCAAACAGCTACGAGCAGTACTTC,NA,NA,TRBV5-1,TRBJ2-7
CASSPGLAGSYNEQFF,TGTGCCAGCTCACCCGGACTAGCGGGGAGCTACAATGAGCAGTTCTTC,TRBD2,few,TRBV18,TRBJ2-1
CASSGGQGGTGNTIYF,TGTGCCAGCAGCGGGGGACAGGGCGGCACTGGAAACACCATATATTTT,NA,NA,TRBV21-1,TRBJ1-3
CASSFGVYEQYF,TGTGCCAGCAGCTTCGGAGTTTACGAGCAGTACTTC,NA,NA,TRBV7-9,TRBJ2-7
CASSEYGRAREDEQFF,TGTGCCAGCAGTGAATATGGGCGGGCTCGAGAGGATGAGCAGTTCTTC,NA,NA,TRBV25-1,TRBJ2-1
CSVWGTTLYEQYF,TGCAGCGTGTGGGGGACCACCCTCTACGAGCAGTACTTC,NA,NA,TRBV29-1,TRBJ2-7
CATSRGRDTNYGYTF,TGTGCCACCAGCAGAGGCCGGGACACTAACTATGGCTACACCTTC,NA,NA,TRBV15,TRBJ1-2
CASSLDGQGYDEQYF,TGTGCCAGCAGTTTAGACGGGCAGGGGTACGACGAGCAGTACTTC,NA,few,TRBV28,TRBJ2-7
CAWSDLFSGRNNEQFF,TGTGCCTGGAGTGATCTCTTCAGCGGGAGAAACAATGAGCAGTTCTTC,TRBD2,once,TRBV30,TRBJ2-1
CASSVKPGLAVIF,TGTGCCAGCAGCGTCAAACCGGGACTAGCGGTAATCTTC,TRBD2,NA,TRBV7-3,TRBJ2-1
CASSLRGTRNLAKNIQYF,TGTGCCAGCAGTTTAAGGGGCACCCGAAATCTAGCCAAAAACATTCAGTACTTC,NA,many,TRBV27,TRBJ2-4
CASSRGGAGANVLTF,TGCGCCAGCAGCCGTGGCGGGGCCGGGGCCAACGTCCTGACTTTC,NA,NA,TRBV4-1,TRBJ2-6
CASSSGLKGNQPQHF,TGTGCCAGCAGTTCCGGCCTCAAAGGCAATCAGCCCCAGCATTTT,NA,once,TRBV6-1,TRBJ1-5
CASSFLQGSNNEQFF,TGTGCCAGCAGCTTCTTACAGGGCAGTAACAATGAGCAGTTCTTC,NA,NA,TRBV5-6,TRBJ2-1
CASRVDPLLYEQYF,TGCGCCAGCAGGGTGGATCCTCTATTGTACGAGCAGTACTTC,NA,many,TRBV5-1,TRBJ2-7
CASSPGSTGLMNTEAFF,TGTGCCAGCAGCCCAGGAAGTACAGGACTAATGAACACTGAAGCTTTCTTT,NA,NA,TRBV13,TRBJ1-1
CASSPQGTAQETQYF,TGTGCCAGCAGCCCCCAGGGCACCGCCCAAGAGACCCAGTACTTC,NA,NA,TRBV7-2,TRBJ2-5
CAWKTDRGPAFF,TGTGCCTGGAAGACCGACAGGGGGCCAGCTTTCTTT,TRBD1,NA,TRBV30,TRBJ1-1
CSARKGNEQYF,TGCAGTGCTAGAAAGGGGAACGAGCAGTACTTC,NA,NA,TRBV20-1,TRBJ2-7
CASSVTGQSDTIYF,TGTGCCAGCAGCGTGACGGGACAATCGGACACCATATATTTT,NA,NA,TRBV9,TRBJ1-3
CASSLSRQGTYGYTF,TGTGCCAGCAGTTTAAGCCGACAGGGGACCTATGGCTACACCTTC,TRBD1,NA,TRBV28,TRBJ1-2
CASSLEGLIYEQYF,TGCGCCAGCAGCTTGGAAGGCCTCATCTACGAGCAGTACTTC,NA,few,TRBV5-1,TRBJ2-7
CASSIRAGVYEQYF,TGTGCCAGCAGTATAAGGGCGGGAGTTTACGAGCAGTACTTC,TRBD2,NA,TRBV6-1,TRBJ2-7
CASSLITEYGYTF,TGTGCCAGCAGTTTAATAACAGAGTATGGCTACACCTTC,NA,NA,TRBV28,TRBJ1-2
CASREILTGGYEQFF,TGTGCCAGCAGAGAAATCCTTACAGGGGGCTATGAGCAGTTCTTC,TRBD1,NA,TRBV6-1,TRBJ2-1
CASSVAPWANEKLFF,TGTGCCAGCAGCGTAGCCCCCTGGGCTAATGAAAAACTGTTTTTT,NA,NA,TRBV9,TRBJ1-4
CASSFKLAGGDEQFF,TGTGCCAGCAGTTTTAAACTAGCGGGAGGGGATGAGCAGTTCTTC,TRBD2,NA,TRBV28,TRBJ2-1
CASRMGTEAFF,TGTGCCAGTCGTATGGGCACTGAAGCTTTCTTT,NA,NA,TRBV7-8,TRBJ1-1
CAWSAGFTMEAFF,TGTGCCTGGTCCGCGGGGTTTACAATGGAAGCTTTCTTT,NA,many,TRBV30,TRBJ1-1
CAISESMGQGRILYGYTF,TGTGCCATCAGTGAGTCGATGGGACAGGGGAGGATCCTATATGGCTACACCTTC,TRBD1,NA,TRBV10-3,TRBJ1-2
CASIGRQETQYF,TGTGCCAGCATTGGGCGCCAAGAGACCCAGTACTTC,NA,NA,TRBV6-5,TRBJ2-5
CASSKLEGLFEAFF,TGTGCCAGCAGCAAGCTAGAGGGACTCTTTGAAGCTTTCTTT,NA,NA,TRBV11-2,TRBJ1-1
CASSPAGETQYF,TGTGCCAGCAGCCCCGCGGGGGAGACCCAGTACTTC,NA,NA,TRBV5-5,TRBJ2-5
CASESDPTGSGELFF,TGCGCCAGCGAATCAGACCCAACAGGTTCCGGGGAGCTGTTTTTT,NA,NA,TRBV5-1,TRBJ2-2
CASSQPKTGTYGYTF,TGTGCCAGCAGTCAGCCCAAGACGGGGACATATGGCTACACCTTC,NA,NA,TRBV5-6,TRBJ1-2
CASSRVRGNTGELFF,TGTGCCAGCAGCAGGGTGCGGGGGAACACCGGGGAGCTGTTTTTT,NA,NA,TRBV11-2,TRBJ2-2
CASSSGDIRVGTDTQYF,TGTGCCAGCAGCTCCGGGGACATCCGAGTGGGCACAGATACGCAGTATTTT,NA,NA,TRBV11-3,TRBJ2-3